This T cell receptor (beta chain) was identified in a study of identical twins. Study conclusions and caveats: One should note that invariant MAIT and iNKT cells could partly confound zero-insertion analyses. Modelling approaches yielded underestimates of out-of-frame TCR alpha sharing between monozygotic twins.

This clonotype was observed a handful of times. The antigen is not known. MiXCR, run by TCRdb on the 5' RACE reads, gives a single entry per CDR3 protein. The table lists around 530,000 distinct CDR3 sequences, 13% to 15% of them singletons, with about 0.47% in the top ten. The CDR3 extends over 13 amino acids. V dropped 5 bases and J dropped 1 base, with 7 bases sitting between them. Per the germline V gene, CDR1 is KGHDR and CDR2 is SFDVKD. A further study also used this sample, focusing on yellow fever vaccine responses in identical twins. This second study notes: The T cell response to vaccination in identical twins was reportedly partly convergent and partly personalized.

This receptor was identified in a young woman in good health. The specimen sequenced was CD4+ T cells sorted from blood. V and J are TRBV24-1 and TRBJ1-1; D unresolved. CDR3 in amino acids: CATSVTGNTEAFF. The CDR3 DNA reads TGTGCCACCAGTGTGACTGGGAACACTGAAGCTTTCTTT.